This T cell receptor beta chain was found in a study of radiotherapy plus CTLA-4 blockade in lung cancer. The study's findings and limits: Interferon-beta, together with early blood T cell clone dynamics, reportedly best predicted response. Radiotherapy plus ipilimumab was followed by expansion in blood of tumor-derived TCR clones.

Participants had chemo-refractory metastatic non-small-cell lung cancer and were treated with focal radiation plus ipilimumab CTLA-4 blockade. Measured with immunoSEQ multiplex PCR; TCRdb has only the in-frame clones, and not every one. This table has roughly 57,000 clones, approximately 84% appearing once. The CDR3 extends over 15 amino acids. CDR1 and CDR2 from the germline V gene are MGHDK and SYGVNS. With V trimmed by 3 bases and J by 2 bases, 6 bases remained unmatched. This clone occurred a few times. Its target is not known. The sequencing used peripheral blood, collected from a patient treated with radiotherapy plus ipilimumab. V usage is TRBV25-1 and J usage is TRBJ1-2, with TRBD1 identical over 7 bases. This TCR was recovered from a human donor with non-small cell lung cancer whose response to radiotherapy plus ipilimumab could not be evaluated. The CDR3 is CASSDRTGVNYGYTF. CDR3 nucleotide sequence: TGTGCCAGCAGTGATCGAACAGGGGTGAACTATGGCTACACCTTC.